The T cell receptor beta chain under discussion was sequenced for a study of cytomegalovirus exposure and HLA in healthy donors (dated by TCRdb to between 2016 and 2019). Some background on the complete study: According to an earlier analysis of 587 of the donors, 150 million to 200 million T cells yielded roughly 100 million unique TCR beta sequences and 276 Gb of sequence data. To predict cytomegalovirus infection status, the study brought together high-throughput TCR immunosequencing, statistical association of individual TCRs with disease status, and machine learning. In a later analysis, previously published TCR beta repertoires from fewer than 750 donors were re-analyzed and high-resolution HLA genotyping was added so that TCR occurrence patterns could be studied. Among roughly 400 genotyped donors of the cohort, an average of about 240,000 unique TCR beta nucleotide sequences were sequenced per donor, roughly a sixth of them non-productive. An early release covering 550 to 700 HLA-typed donors comprised 250 to 350 gigabases of sequencing data and around 85 million unique TCR sequences. The T cell repertoires of under 700 subjects were profiled by immunosequencing and related to cytomegalovirus serostatus. All discovery cohort repertoires had been generated using a single sequencing platform. In an earlier analysis of more than 550 of the donors, high-throughput TCR beta sequencing was used to judge whether each TCR beta V gene segment behaved as functional or pseudogenic. In addition to the first cohort of approximately 650 subjects, a separate validation cohort of under 150 different subjects was used. HLA typing included class I and class II loci at four-digit resolution. A handful of DR-DQ haplotypes were handled as single units for association and clustering because linkage in the cohort was strong. The number of donors typed differed by locus, with about 629-630 for A, B, C, DRB1 and DQB1, roughly 520 for DQA1, 600 to 610 for DPA1, and 472 for DPB1. A later genetic analysis took genome-wide SNP genotypes for about 55% of the 666 donors and used that subset as a discovery cohort. The aim of the study was to test whether cataloging public T cell receptors could identify signatures of past pathogen exposure. Rather than drawing on any new phenotypic data, the later analysis identified candidate immune exposures from TCR beta sequences and the way those sequences occurred across donors. Donor age, sex, ethnicity and CMV serostatus were compiled together with the repertoire data. Of the roughly 400 genotyped donors, 75% to 85% were placed in the genetic ancestry cluster associated with self-reported Caucasian donors. Summary of the overall study and its limitations: A later analysis associated 15,000 to 20,000 TCR beta sequences with specific HLA alleles at a false discovery rate of 0.05. The authors suggested that the approach could potentially be extended to other disease states and immunological phenotypes. Assigning TCR associations to individual alleles was difficult when HLA alleles, especially DR and DQ, strongly co-occurred. The study gave a list of 150 to 200 TCR beta chains associated with cytomegalovirus. Presence/absence analyses assumed roughly uniform sequencing depth across donors, an assumption that may not hold. In a later genetic analysis, fewer N-insertions in productive TCRs were reported among donors in an Asian-associated ancestry cluster than the roughly 640-donor mean. In a later analysis, the rate of TCR association differed among HLA loci, with DRB1 alleles having the most associated TCRs and HLA-C alleles having the fewest. Some IMGT-functional V segments, including TRBV6-2 and TRBV6-3, could not be distinguished by the 87-base-pair reads and were therefore excluded. While some public TCRs were present in many individuals, most TCR sequences turned up only very rarely across donors. The cohort was sequenced for TCR beta chains only, and without alpha or paired-chain data the features that could be detected were limited. Correlated functional status among segregating V segments might reflect linkage disequilibrium, but an unknown experimental factor could not be ruled out. An earlier analysis of some 590 of the donors showed that most TCR beta V segments appeared in productive rearrangements either about 90% or about 30% of the time, which broadly matched IMGT annotations. CMV serostatus was the only immune exposure information available for the cohort. The earlier analysis of fewer than 750 of the donors excluded some 16 rarely observed V segments, including chromosome 9 orphons, because counts were too low. A later analysis found that HLA-associated TCR beta chains were more clonally expanded and had lower generation probabilities than equally common non-associated chains. According to a later analysis, parvovirus B19, influenza, CMV and Epstein-Barr virus appeared linked to several top co-occurrence clusters. In vitro tests confirmed that a few of the cytomegalovirus-associated TCR beta chains recognize cytomegalovirus antigens. A further reported finding was that TCR beta sequences accurately predicted the HLA-A and HLA-B alleles for most subjects in the first cohort. A group of highly shared sequence variants was considered likely to be a technical artifact of the sequencing pipeline. Because HLA typing was missing for some donors at each locus, association tests included only the typed subset. A later analysis found that most CMV-associated TCR beta chains appeared HLA-restricted, with HLA associations seemingly driven largely by CMV exposure. The classifier was reported to diagnose cytomegalovirus status with high specificity and sensitivity in both the original and validation cohorts. An association between a missense DCLRE1C variant and V-gene and J-gene trimming of TCR beta chains was found in a later genetic analysis and replicated in an independent cohort.

Receptor libraries were prepared by the immunoSEQ multiplex PCR assay. For the multiplex PCR, a mixture combining 60 forward primers for TCR Vbeta segments and 13 reverse primers for TCR Jbeta segments was used. Amplification of the CDR3 region of rearranged TCR beta genes was performed with a multiplex PCR assay on genomic DNA. The amplified TCR beta libraries were sequenced on the Illumina HiSeq System as 87-base-pair reads. Processing in the source paper ran as follows. In a later analysis, around 80 million unique TCR beta chains were counted across the approximately 670 repertoires, and roughly 10 million of these chains were shared by at least two donors. Raw reads were error-corrected and collapsed into unique sequences with a nearest-neighbor algorithm that merged closely related sequences to remove PCR and sequencing errors. CDR3 sequences were aligned to IMGT reference sequences to assign V, D and J gene segments. For a sequence to be retained, a match of at least six nucleotides was required to both a V gene segment and a J gene segment. A rearrangement was called productive if the CDR3 had no stop codons and remained in frame with V and J, and every other rearrangement was called non-productive. Following IMGT convention, CDR3 was defined as the stretch from the second conserved V-encoded cysteine to the conserved J-encoded phenylalanine. Sequences without an unambiguous match to a single V gene segment were excluded from the earlier analysis of 450 to 750 of the donors. In an earlier analysis of a few hundred of the donors, V segments were called functional above 56.7% productive rearrangements and were called segregating when the between-donor standard deviation exceeded 5%. A statistical classification framework was developed to diagnose cytomegalovirus status using the catalog of TCR beta chain sequences. V and J gene assignment, in a later analysis, came from comparing TCR nucleotide sequences with IMGT/GENE-DB human TR gene sequences. A later analysis assigned CDR3 sequences and most-parsimonious VDJ recombination scenarios with the TCRdist pipeline. In a later analysis, each TCR beta chain was defined by its CDR3 amino acid sequence together with its V-gene family, and reads lacking a unique V-gene family were excluded. To address suspected cross-contamination and a sequencing artifact, a later analysis removed roughly 580 highly shared, low-generation-probability nucleotide sequences. In a later analysis, a clonal expansion index for each public chain was calculated from normalized within-repertoire ranks of inferred template counts. A later analysis computed generation probabilities with a VDJ recombination model fitted to out-of-frame rearrangements, and checked the results against IGoR. Hypergeometric tests were used in a later analysis to score TCR-TCR, TCR-HLA and TCR-CMV co-occurrence, with a repertoire-size bias correction applied to the TCR pairs. False discovery rates were estimated in a later analysis by permuting HLA or CMV assignments 20 times. In a later analysis, co-occurring TCRs were grouped with DBSCAN, and TCRdist sequence similarity was added when clustering was performed within HLA-allele-positive subsets. For co-occurrence clustering, repertoires with fewer than 30,000 or more than 120,000 public chains were excluded, along with 5 or 6 repertoires with anomalous nucleotide sharing. In its TCRdb copy, this immuneACCESS table keeps in-frame sequences only and misses some clones. Where compared with another copy, unresolved V genes explain less than half of these, and the others have no known cause. That table furnishes V, J and clone size, whereas the DNA furnished D and trimming. The sample table records about 96,000 clones; 65% to 85% of these occur just once. 2.5% to 3% of the sample comes from the top ten.

Regarding this clone: Its antigen remains unidentified. Base qualities were left out, and no much larger clone turns up one base away.

In total, approximately 700 healthy bone marrow donors made up the cohort. Cohort members were all nominally healthy when sampled, although unrecorded immune exposures were likely present. The donor was CMV seronegative and was included in the group of hundreds of seronegative cohort members. A peripheral blood sample was collected from each donor, and TCR beta sequencing was performed on peripheral blood mononuclear cells. The Qiagen DNeasy Blood Extraction Kit was used to extract genomic DNA from the blood cell samples. Germline trimming amounts to 10 bases on V and 7 bases on J, with 13 as the count of junction bases outside the gene matches. The germline V gene sets CDR1 to ENHRY and CDR2 to SYGVKD. Its CDR3 holds 15 amino acids, cysteine through phenylalanine. Here the CDR3 DNA is all that survives: 45 bases in frame from base 1.

This clonotype originated in a man aged 25-45 years in good health and CMV-seronegative. Source material: PBMCs. The chain couples TRBV10-3 to TRBJ1-5; 10 of the junction bases match TRBD1. The CDR3 in this case is CATSTGTGDHQPQHF. The bases are TGTGCCACATCAACCGGGACAGGGGACCACCAGCCCCAGCATTTT.